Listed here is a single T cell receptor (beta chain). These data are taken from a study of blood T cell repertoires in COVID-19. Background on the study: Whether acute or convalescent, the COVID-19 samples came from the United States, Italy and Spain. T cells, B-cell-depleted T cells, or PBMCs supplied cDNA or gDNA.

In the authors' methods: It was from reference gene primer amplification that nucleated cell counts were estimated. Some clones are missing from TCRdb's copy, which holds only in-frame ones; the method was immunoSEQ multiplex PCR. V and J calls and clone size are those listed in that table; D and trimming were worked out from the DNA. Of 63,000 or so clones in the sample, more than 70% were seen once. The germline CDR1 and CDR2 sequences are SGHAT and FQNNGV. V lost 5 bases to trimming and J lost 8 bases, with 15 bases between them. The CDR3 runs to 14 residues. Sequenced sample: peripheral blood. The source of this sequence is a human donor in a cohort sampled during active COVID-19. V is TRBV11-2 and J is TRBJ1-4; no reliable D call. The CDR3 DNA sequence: TGTGCCAGCAGCGGAGGTCCTCTGTGGGAAAAACTGTTTTTT. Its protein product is CASSGGPLWEKLFF.